The rows below give T cell receptor beta chains drawn from one sample of a study of blood T cell repertoires in COVID-19. Produced via immunoSEQ multiplex PCR; TCRdb's table is partial and in-frame only. The sample has about 240,000 clones; approximately 83% are singletons. Sequenced material: PBMCs or T cells enriched from blood (not recorded which). The receptors come from a woman aged 40 to 55 with acute COVID-19. CDR3s include the opening cysteine and the closing phenylalanine or tryptophan.

j_gene	v_gene	CDR3aa
TRBJ2-7	TRBV27	CASSLVGAYEQYF
TRBJ1-2	TRBV6-5	CATMTGGHYGYTF
TRBJ2-1	TRBV19	CASSISMGEDEQFF
TRBJ2-3	TRBV19	CASSIGLAGADTQYF
TRBJ2-7	TRBV6-2/TRBV6-3	CASSVPFWAPYEQYF
TRBJ2-5	TRBV6-6	CASSYRIAGIQETQYF
TRBJ1-4	TRBV11-2	CASSSGDRDHEKLFF
TRBJ1-5	TRBV19	CASIGGRGMGQPQHF
TRBJ1-1	TRBV2	CASSPDRGNTEAFF
TRBJ1-6	TRBV27	CASSKQSGKNSPLHF
TRBJ2-7	TRBV3-1/TRBV3-2	CASSQKARDSYEQYF
TRBJ2-7	TRBV6-6	CASSSRQVSEQYF
TRBJ2-7	TRBV7-6	CASSLGTGSEQYF
TRBJ1-3	TRBV2	CASMGTASGNTIYF
TRBJ1-4	TRBV7-9	CASSLASPNEKLFF
TRBJ2-7	TRBV4-1	CASSQGAGVNFYEQYF
TRBJ2-2	TRBV7-3	CASSVDSGRNTGELFF
TRBJ2-3	TRBV3-1/TRBV3-2	CASGVLDGTDTQYF
TRBJ2-1	TRBV27	CASSRGAEQFF
TRBJ2-5	TRBV5-1	CASSHGLFKETQYF
TRBJ1-1	TRBV5-1	CASSFWGQAGNTEAFF
TRBJ1-1	TRBV19	CASSIQENTEAFF
TRBJ2-3	TRBV5-6	CASSKLGGRAVYTQYF
TRBJ2-3	TRBV24-1	CATSVLAGGTQYF
TRBJ2-7	TRBV15	CATSRASTMREQYF
TRBJ1-1	TRBV19	CASSTRSTGIMNTEAFF
TRBJ2-7	TRBV7-6	CASSPTYEQYF
TRBJ2-7	TRBV15	CATSTGVGRKYEQYF
TRBJ1-3	TRBV9	CASSPHRGLEGNTIYF
TRBJ2-2	TRBV7-3	CASTVEGNTGELFF
TRBJ1-1	TRBV12-3/TRBV12-4	CASSQTTGGAFF
TRBJ2-1	TRBV5-1	CASSLVAVGSYNEQFF
TRBJ1-4	TRBV5-1	CASSVQGDDEKLFF
TRBJ2-3	TRBV5-1	CASSFGGYTDTQYF
TRBJ2-7	TRBV7-9	CASSLGAIGAGGYYEQYF
TRBJ1-4	TRBV3-1/TRBV3-2	CASSPGEKLFF
TRBJ2-7	TRBV7-8	CASTLLRNRDYSYEQYF
TRBJ2-7	TRBV19	CASSRGGQGATYGQYF
TRBJ1-5	TRBV6-1	CASSELWQSNQPQHF
TRBJ2-3	TRBV19	CASSTVRVGTQYF
TRBJ1-1	TRBV10-3	CAIRSGTGFTEAFF
TRBJ2-2	TRBV2	CASSILAVNTGELFF
TRBJ1-2	TRBV11-2	CASSVTTGTGGGYTF
TRBJ2-3	TRBV19	CASSSAGAPGTDTQYF
TRBJ2-3	TRBV5-6	CASSLVLAGGNTQYF
TRBJ1-2	TRBV19	CASSISGTGIYGYTF
TRBJ2-1	TRBV5-8	CASSLIRDGSYNEQFF